The rows below give T cell receptor beta chains drawn from one sample of a study of Graves' ophthalmopathy and Graves' hyperthyroidism. One entry per CDR3 protein, called by TCRdb with MiXCR from the multiplex PCR reads. The sample consists of about 400,000 distinct CDR3 sequences, approximately 20% of them appearing once. The specimen was peripheral blood. Every receptor here comes from a young woman with Graves' ophthalmopathy. The CDR3 runs from the conserved cysteine through the conserved F or W. D genes are given only for firm matches. Part of the rows lack a size; the others show once, few, many or a class for expanded clones.

. TRBJ2-5 many TRBV7-2 CASSLGTGLKETQYF TGTGCCAGCAGCTTGGGGACGGGCCTTAAAGAGACCCAGTACTTC
. TRBJ2-2 many TRBV6-5 CASSLRDGLFF TGTGCCAGCAGTCTCCGGGACGGGCTGTTTTTT
TRBD2 TRBJ2-7 many TRBV7-2 CASSLAGLVDEQYF TGTGCCAGCAGCTTGGCGGGACTAGTAGACGAGCAGTACTTC
TRBD1 TRBJ1-5 . TRBV30 CAARDSGNQPQHF TGTGCAGCCCGGGACAGTGGTAATCAGCCCCAGCATTTT
. TRBJ2-7 . TRBV24-1 CATSDGVSYEQYF TGTGCCACCAGTGATGGCGTGTCCTACGAGCAGTACTTC
. TRBJ1-5 many TRBV6-2/TRBV6-3 CASSLRGGPSNQPQHF TGTGCCAGCAGTCTCCGGGGGGGTCCTAGCAATCAGCCCCAGCATTTT
. TRBJ2-3 many TRBV7-2 CASSLAVTDTQYF TGTGCCAGCAGCTTAGCCGTCACAGATACGCAGTATTTT
. TRBJ2-2 many TRBV2 CASNVPGLAGELFF TGTGCCAGCAACGTTCCGGGGTTGGCCGGGGAGCTGTTTTTT
. TRBJ1-1 many TRBV29-1 CSATPGGTEAFF TGCAGCGCAACGCCGGGGGGCACTGAAGCTTTCTTT
. TRBJ1-1 . TRBV28 CASFRAIEAFF TGTGCCAGCTTTAGGGCTATTGAAGCTTTCTTT
. TRBJ1-5 many TRBV6-2/TRBV6-3 CASRAGRPNQPQHF TGTGCCAGCAGGGCGGGACGCCCAAATCAGCCCCAGCATTTT
. TRBJ1-1 many TRBV6-6 CASSYLGTVNTEAFF TGTGCCAGCAGTTACCTGGGGACTGTGAACACTGAAGCTTTCTTT
. TRBJ1-1 . TRBV3-1 CASSQDYLAEAFF TGTGCCAGCAGCCAAGACTACCTCGCTGAAGCTTTCTTT
. TRBJ1-1 . TRBV12-3/TRBV12-4 CASSAPFSPRAFF TGTGCCAGCAGTGCGCCGTTCAGTCCCCGGGCTTTCTTT
. TRBJ2-2 . TRBV14 CASSPRAFDTLNTGELFF TGTGCCAGCAGCCCAAGGGCCTTCGACACCCTGAACACCGGGGAGCTGTTTTTT
TRBD1 TRBJ2-6 many TRBV24-1 CATSDRGDRGPFSGANVLTF TGTGCCACCAGTGATAGAGGGGACAGGGGGCCTTTCTCTGGGGCCAACGTCCTGACTTTC
TRBD1 TRBJ2-5 many TRBV12-3/TRBV12-4 CASNPRGHQETQYF TGTGCCAGCAATCCGAGGGGGCACCAAGAGACCCAGTACTTC
TRBD2 TRBJ2-7 many TRBV20-1 CSAQESPSGYYEQYF TGCAGTGCCCAAGAATCCCCTAGCGGCTACTACGAGCAGTACTTC
. TRBJ1-1 many TRBV6-5 CASSYGGLTEAFF TGTGCCAGCAGTTACGGAGGGCTTACTGAAGCTTTCTTT
. TRBJ2-7 many TRBV20-1 CSARVASTRYEQYF TGCAGTGCTAGAGTGGCTAGCACTAGGTACGAGCAGTACTTC
. TRBJ1-1 many TRBV20-1 CSARGGVTEAFF TGCAGTGCTAGGGGGGGAGTGACTGAAGCTTTCTTT
TRBD1 TRBJ1-2 many TRBV4-3 CASSQGDRGTYGYTF TGCGCCAGCAGCCAAGGGGACAGGGGAACTTATGGCTACACCTTC
. TRBJ2-1 few TRBV12-3/TRBV12-4 CASSLSSGSNEQFF TGTGCCAGCAGTTTAAGTTCCGGGAGTAATGAGCAGTTCTTC
TRBD2 TRBJ2-7 . TRBV7-2 CASSFGLAGGLSSYEQYF TGTGCCAGCAGCTTCGGGCTAGCGGGAGGGCTGAGCTCCTACGAGCAGTACTTC
TRBD1 TRBJ1-1 many TRBV12-3/TRBV12-4 CASSQTGGEAFF TGTGCCAGCAGCCAAACAGGGGGTGAAGCTTTCTTT
. TRBJ1-3 many TRBV20-1 CSARDRLSGNTIYF TGCAGTGCTAGAGATCGTCTTTCTGGAAACACCATATATTTT
. TRBJ2-5 many TRBV20-1 CSASGSLGQETQYF TGCAGTGCTAGTGGCAGTCTGGGGCAAGAGACCCAGTACTTC
. TRBJ2-4 many TRBV30 CAWSVGVAKNIQYF TGTGCCTGGAGTGTTGGAGTAGCCAAAAACATTCAGTACTTC
TRBD2 TRBJ2-7 many TRBV24-1 CATSGVSGGRYEQYF TGTGCCACCAGTGGTGTGAGCGGGGGACGCTACGAGCAGTACTTC
. TRBJ1-1 many TRBV28 CASSSGLMNTEAFF TGTGCCAGCAGTTCGGGACTGATGAACACTGAAGCTTTCTTT
. TRBJ2-7 many TRBV5-6 CASNRGRGKYEQYF TGTGCCAGCAACCGAGGGAGGGGGAAATACGAGCAGTACTTC
. TRBJ1-1 many TRBV19 CASSTRGASTEAFF TGTGCCAGTAGTACAAGAGGGGCGAGCACTGAAGCTTTCTTT
TRBD2 TRBJ2-7 once TRBV6-1 CATLTSGRAHEQYF TGTGCCACACTGACTAGCGGGAGGGCACACGAGCAGTACTTC
. TRBJ1-5 many TRBV6-5 CASSRQGLNQPQHF TGTGCCAGCAGTCGTCAGGGTCTCAATCAGCCCCAGCATTTT
TRBD2 TRBJ2-5 many TRBV20-1 CSARLAGETQYF TGCAGTGCTAGACTAGCGGGGGAGACCCAGTACTTC
TRBD1 TRBJ1-5 many TRBV20-1 CSARAMAGGNQPQHF TGCAGTGCTAGAGCCATGGCAGGGGGAAATCAGCCCCAGCATTTT
. TRBJ2-7 many TRBV10-3 CAISDPAGTIPTYEQYF TGTGCCATCAGTGATCCAGCCGGAACAATCCCTACCTACGAGCAGTACTTC
. TRBJ1-6 many TRBV5-6 CASSLARISPLHF TGTGCCAGCAGCTTAGCCCGGATTTCACCCCTCCACTTT
. TRBJ1-1 . TRBV29-1 CSVGHGTAEAFF TGCAGCGTTGGGCATGGCACCGCTGAAGCTTTCTTT
. TRBJ1-2 many TRBV28 CASSPLGMVNYGYTF TGTGCCAGCAGTCCGCTGGGGATGGTGAACTATGGCTACACCTTC
. TRBJ1-1 few TRBV12-3/TRBV12-4 CASRITGTEAFF TGTGCCAGCAGAATAACAGGGACCGAAGCTTTCTTT
TRBD1 TRBJ1-2 . TRBV10-2 CASRSSGTDYGYTF TGCGCCAGCAGGTCTTCCGGGACAGACTATGGCTACACCTTC